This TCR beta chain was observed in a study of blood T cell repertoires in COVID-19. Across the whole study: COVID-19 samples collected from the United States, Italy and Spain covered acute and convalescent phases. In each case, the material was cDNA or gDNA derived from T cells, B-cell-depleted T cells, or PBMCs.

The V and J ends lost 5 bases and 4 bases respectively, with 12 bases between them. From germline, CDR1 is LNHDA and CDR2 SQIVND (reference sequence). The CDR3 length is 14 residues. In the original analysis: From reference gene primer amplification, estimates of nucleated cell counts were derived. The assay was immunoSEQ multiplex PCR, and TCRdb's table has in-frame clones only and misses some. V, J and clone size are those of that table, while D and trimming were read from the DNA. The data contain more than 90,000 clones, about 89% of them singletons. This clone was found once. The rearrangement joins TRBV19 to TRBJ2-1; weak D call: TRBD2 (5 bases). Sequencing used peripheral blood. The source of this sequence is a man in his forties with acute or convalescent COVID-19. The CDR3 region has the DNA TGTGCCAGTAGTGTGGGAGTGGGGTACAATGAGCAGTTCTTC. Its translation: CASSVGVGYNEQFF.